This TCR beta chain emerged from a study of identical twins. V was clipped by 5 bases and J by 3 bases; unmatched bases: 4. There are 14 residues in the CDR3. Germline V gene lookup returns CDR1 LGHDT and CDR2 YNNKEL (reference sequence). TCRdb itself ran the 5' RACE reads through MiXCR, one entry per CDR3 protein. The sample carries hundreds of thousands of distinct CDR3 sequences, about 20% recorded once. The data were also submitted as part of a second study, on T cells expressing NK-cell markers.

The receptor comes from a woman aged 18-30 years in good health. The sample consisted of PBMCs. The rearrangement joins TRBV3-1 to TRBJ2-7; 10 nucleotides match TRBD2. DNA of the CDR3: TGTGCCAGCAGCTTCAGCGGGAGGGGCTACGAGCAGTACTTC. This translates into CASSFSGRGYEQYF.